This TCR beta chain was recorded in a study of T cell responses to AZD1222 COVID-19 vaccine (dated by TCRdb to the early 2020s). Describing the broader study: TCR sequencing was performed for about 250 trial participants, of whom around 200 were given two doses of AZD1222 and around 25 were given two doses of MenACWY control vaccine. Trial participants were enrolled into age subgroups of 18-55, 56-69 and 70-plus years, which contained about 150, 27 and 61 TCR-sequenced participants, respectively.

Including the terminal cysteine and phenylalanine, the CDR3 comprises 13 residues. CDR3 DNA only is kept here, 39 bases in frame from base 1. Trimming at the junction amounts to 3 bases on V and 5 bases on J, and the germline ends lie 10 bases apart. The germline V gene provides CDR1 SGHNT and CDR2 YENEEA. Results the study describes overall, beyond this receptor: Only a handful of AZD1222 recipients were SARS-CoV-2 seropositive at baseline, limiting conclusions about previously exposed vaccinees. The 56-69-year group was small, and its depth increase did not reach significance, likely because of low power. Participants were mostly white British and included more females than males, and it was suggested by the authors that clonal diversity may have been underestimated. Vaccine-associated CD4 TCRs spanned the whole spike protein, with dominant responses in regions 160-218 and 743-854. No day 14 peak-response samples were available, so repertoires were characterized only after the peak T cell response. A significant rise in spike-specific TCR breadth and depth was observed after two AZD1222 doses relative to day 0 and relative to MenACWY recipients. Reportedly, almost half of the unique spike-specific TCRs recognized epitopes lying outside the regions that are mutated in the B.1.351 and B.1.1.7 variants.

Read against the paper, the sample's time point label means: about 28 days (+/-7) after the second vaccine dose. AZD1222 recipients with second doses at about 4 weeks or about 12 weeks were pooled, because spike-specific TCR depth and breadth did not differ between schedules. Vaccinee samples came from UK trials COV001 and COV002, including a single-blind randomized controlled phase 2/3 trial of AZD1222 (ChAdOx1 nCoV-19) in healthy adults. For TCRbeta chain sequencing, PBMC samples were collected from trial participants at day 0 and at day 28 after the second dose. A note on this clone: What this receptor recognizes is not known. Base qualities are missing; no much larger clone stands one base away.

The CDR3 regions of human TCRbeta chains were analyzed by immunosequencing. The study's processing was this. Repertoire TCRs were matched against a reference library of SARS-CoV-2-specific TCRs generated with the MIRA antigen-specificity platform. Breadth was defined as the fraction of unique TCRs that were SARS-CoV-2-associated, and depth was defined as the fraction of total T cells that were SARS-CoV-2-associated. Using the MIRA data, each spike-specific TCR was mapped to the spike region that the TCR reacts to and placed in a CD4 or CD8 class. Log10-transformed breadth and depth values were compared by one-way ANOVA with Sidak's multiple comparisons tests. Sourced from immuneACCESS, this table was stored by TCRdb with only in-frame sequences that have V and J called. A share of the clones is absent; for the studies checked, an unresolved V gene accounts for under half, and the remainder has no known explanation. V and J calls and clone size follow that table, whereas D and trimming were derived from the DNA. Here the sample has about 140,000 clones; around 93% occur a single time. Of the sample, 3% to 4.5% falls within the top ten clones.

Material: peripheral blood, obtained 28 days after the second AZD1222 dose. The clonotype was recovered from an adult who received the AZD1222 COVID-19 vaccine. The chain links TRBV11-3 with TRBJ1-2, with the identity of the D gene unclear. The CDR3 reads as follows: CASSFSKGYGYTF. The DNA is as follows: TGTGCCAGCAGCTTCTCGAAGGGATATGGCTACACCTTC.